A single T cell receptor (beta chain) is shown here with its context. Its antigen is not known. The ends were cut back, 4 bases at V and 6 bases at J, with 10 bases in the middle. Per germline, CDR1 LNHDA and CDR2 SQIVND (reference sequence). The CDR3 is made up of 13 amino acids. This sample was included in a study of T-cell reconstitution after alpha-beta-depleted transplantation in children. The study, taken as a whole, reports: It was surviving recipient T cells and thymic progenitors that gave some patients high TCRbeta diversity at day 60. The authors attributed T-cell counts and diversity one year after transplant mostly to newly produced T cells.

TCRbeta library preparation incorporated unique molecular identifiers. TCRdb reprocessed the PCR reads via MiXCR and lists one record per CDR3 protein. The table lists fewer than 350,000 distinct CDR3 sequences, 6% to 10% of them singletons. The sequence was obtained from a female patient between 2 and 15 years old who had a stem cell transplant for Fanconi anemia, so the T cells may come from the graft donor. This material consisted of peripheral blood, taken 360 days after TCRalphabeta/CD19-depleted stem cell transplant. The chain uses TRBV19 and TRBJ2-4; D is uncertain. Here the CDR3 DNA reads TGTGCCAGTAGTAAGGGAAAAGGAAACATTCAGTACTTC. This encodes CASSKGKGNIQYF.